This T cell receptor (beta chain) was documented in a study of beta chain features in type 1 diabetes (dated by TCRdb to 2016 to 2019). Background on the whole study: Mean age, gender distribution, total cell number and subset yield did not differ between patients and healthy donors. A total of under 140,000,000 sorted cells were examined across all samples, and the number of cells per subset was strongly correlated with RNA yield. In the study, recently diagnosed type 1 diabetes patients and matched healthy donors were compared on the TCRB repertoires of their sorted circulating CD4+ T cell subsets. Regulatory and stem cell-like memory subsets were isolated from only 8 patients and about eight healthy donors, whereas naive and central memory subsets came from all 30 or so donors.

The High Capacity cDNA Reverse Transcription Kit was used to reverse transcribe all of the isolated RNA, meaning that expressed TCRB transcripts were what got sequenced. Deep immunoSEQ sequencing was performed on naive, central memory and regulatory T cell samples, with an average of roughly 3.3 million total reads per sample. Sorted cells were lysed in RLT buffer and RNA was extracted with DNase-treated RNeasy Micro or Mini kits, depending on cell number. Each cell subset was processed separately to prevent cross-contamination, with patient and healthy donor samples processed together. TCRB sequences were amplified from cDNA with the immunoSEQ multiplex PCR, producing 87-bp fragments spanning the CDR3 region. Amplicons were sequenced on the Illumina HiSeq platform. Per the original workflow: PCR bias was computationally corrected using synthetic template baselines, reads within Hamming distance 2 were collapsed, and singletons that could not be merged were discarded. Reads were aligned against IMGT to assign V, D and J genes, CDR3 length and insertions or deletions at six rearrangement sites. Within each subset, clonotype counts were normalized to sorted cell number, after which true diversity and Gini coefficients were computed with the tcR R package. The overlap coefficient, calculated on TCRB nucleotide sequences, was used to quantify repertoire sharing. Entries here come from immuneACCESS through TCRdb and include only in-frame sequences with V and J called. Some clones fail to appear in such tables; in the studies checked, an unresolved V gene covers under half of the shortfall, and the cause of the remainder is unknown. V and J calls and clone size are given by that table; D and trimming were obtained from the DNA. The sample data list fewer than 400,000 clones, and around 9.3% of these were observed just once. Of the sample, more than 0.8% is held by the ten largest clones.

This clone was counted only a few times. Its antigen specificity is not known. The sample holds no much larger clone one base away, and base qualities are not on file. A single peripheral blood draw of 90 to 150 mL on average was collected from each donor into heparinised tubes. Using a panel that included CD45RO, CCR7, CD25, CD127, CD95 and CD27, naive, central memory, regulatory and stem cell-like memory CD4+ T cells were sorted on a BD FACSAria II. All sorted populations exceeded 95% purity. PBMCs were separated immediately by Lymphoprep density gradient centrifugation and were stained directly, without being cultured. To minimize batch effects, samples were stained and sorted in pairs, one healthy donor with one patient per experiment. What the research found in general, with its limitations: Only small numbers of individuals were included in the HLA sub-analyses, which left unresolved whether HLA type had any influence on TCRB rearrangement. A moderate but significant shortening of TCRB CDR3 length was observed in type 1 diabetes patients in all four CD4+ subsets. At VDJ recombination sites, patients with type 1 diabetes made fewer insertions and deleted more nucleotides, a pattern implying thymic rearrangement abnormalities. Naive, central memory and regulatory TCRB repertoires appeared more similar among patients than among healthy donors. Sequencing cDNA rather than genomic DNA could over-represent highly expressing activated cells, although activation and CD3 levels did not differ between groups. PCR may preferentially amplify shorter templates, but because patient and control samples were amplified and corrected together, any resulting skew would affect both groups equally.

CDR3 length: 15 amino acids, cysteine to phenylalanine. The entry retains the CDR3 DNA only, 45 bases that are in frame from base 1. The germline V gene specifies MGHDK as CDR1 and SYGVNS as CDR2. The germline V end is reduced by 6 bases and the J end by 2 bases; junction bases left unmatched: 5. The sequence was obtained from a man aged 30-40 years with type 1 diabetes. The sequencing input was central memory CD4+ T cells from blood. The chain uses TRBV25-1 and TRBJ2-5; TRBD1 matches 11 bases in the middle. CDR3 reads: CASSAGTGGQETQYF. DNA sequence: TGTGCCAGCAGCGCCGGGACAGGGGGACAAGAGACCCAGTACTTC.